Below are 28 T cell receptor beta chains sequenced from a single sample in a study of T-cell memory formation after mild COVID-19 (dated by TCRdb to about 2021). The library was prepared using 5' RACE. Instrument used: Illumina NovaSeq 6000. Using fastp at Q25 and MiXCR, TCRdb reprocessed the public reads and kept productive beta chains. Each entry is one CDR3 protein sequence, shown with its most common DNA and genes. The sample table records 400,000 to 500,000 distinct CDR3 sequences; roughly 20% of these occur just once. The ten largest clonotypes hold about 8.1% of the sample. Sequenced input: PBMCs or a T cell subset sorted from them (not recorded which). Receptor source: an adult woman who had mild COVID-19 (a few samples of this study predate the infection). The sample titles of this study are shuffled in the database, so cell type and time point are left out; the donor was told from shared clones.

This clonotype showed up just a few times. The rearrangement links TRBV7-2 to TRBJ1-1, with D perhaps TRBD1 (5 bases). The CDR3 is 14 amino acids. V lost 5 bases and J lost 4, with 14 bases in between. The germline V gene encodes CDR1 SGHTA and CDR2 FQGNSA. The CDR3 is CASSTQGGSTEAFF. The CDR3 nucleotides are TGTGCCAGCAGCACTCAGGGAGGGAGCACTGAAGCTTTCTTT.

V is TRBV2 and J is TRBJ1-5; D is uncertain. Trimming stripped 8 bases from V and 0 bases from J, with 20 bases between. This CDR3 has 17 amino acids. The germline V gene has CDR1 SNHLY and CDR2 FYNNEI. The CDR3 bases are TGTGCCAGCCGGACCATGGAGGAAGGCTATAGCAATCAGCCCCAGCATTTT. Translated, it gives CASRTMEEGYSNQPQHF.

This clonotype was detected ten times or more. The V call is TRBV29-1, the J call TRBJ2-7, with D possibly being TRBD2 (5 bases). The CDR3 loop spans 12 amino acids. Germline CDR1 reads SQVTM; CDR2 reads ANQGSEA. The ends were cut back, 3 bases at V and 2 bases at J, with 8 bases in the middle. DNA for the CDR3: TGCAGCGTTGATGACGGGGCCTACGAGCAGTACTTC. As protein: CSVDDGAYEQYF.

For the CDR3, the DNA is TGTGCCAGCAGCTTAAGGGAGTTCTTGAACGAGCAGTACTTC. Amino acids: CASSLREFLNEQYF. The chain is built from TRBV7-9 and TRBJ2-7; D is possibly TRBD2 (5 bases). CDR3 length: 14 residues. The germline V and J ends were trimmed by 2 bases and 5 bases, with 13 bases remaining between them. CDR1 SEHNR and CDR2 FQNEAQ come from the germline V gene (reference sequence).

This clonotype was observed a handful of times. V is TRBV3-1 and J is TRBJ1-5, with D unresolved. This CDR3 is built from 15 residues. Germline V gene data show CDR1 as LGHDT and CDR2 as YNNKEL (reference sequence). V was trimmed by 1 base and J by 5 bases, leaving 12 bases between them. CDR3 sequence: CASSQGLSGYQPQHF. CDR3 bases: TGTGCCAGCAGCCAAGGGTTATCTGGGTATCAGCCCCAGCATTTT.

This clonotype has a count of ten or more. CDR3 bases: TGTGCCTGGGGACTAGCGGGGGCCGGGGGTACGCAGTATTTT. Its translation: CAWGLAGAGGTQYF. The V gene is TRBV30, the J gene TRBJ2-3; TRBD2 matches at 13 bases. The CDR3 consists of 14 residues. Germline V CDR1 and CDR2: GTSNPN, SVGIG (reference sequence). The V and J ends lost 5 bases and 8 bases, in that order; junction bases with no gene match: 7.

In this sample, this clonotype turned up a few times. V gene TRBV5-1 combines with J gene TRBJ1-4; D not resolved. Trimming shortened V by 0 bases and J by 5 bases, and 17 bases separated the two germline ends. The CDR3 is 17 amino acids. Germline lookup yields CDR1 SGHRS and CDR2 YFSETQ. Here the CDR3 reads CASSLGVRRHQNEKLFF. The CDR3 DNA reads TGCGCCAGCAGCTTGGGAGTGAGGAGGCATCAAAATGAAAAACTGTTTTTT.

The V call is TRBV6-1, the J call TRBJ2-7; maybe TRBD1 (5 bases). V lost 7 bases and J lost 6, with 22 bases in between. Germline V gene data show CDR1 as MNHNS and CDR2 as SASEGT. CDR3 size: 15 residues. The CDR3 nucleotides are TGTGCCAGCACCGTTACGGCACAGGCCGGCGGCGAGCAGTACTTC. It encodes CASTVTAQAGGEQYF.

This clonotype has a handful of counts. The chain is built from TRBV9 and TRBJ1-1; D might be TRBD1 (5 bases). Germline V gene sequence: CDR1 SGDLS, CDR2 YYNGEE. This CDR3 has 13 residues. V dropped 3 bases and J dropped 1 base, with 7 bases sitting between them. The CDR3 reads CASSAGWNTEAFF. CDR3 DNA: TGTGCCAGCAGCGCAGGGTGGAACACTGAAGCTTTCTTT.

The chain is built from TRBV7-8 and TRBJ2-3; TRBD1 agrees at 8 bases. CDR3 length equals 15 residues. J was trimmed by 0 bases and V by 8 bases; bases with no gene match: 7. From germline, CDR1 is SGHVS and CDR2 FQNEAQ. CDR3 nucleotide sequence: TGTGCCAGCGGCGACAGGGGCCCTAGCACAGATACGCAGTATTTT. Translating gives CASGDRGPSTDTQYF.

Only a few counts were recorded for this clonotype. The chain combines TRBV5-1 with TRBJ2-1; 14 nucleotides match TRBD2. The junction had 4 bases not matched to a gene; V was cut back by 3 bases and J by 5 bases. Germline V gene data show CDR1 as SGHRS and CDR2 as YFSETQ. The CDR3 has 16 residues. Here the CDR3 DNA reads TGCGCCAGCAGCTCGCCGGGACTAGCGGGAGACAATGAGCAGTTCTTC. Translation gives CASSSPGLAGDNEQFF.

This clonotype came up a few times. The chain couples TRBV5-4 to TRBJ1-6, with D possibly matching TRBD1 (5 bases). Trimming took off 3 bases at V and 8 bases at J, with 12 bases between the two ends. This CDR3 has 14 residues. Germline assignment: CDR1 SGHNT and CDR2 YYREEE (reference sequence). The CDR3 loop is CASSSGRADSPLHF. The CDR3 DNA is TGTGCCAGCAGCTCTGGCAGGGCGGATTCACCCCTCCACTTT.

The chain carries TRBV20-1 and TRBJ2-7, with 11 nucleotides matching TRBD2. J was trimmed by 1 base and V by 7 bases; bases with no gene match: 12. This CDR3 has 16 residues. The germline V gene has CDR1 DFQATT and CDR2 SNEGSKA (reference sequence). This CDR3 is CSVMQVAGGRSYEQYF. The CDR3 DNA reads TGCAGTGTGATGCAAGTAGCGGGAGGGCGGTCCTACGAGCAGTACTTC.

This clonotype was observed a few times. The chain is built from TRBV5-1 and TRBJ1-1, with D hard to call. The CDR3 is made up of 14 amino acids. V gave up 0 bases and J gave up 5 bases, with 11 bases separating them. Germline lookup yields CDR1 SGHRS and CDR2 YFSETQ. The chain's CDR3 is CASSLVGQQTEAFF. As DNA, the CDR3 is TGCGCCAGCAGCTTGGTAGGGCAGCAGACTGAAGCTTTCTTT.

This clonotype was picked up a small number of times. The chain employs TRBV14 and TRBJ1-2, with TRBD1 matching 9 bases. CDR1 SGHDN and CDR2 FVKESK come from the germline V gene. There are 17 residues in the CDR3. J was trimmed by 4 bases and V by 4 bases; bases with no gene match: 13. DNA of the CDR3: TGTGCCAGCAGCCGGACTTTCTCACAGGGGGCTCTCTATGGCTACACCTTC. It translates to CASSRTFSQGALYGYTF.

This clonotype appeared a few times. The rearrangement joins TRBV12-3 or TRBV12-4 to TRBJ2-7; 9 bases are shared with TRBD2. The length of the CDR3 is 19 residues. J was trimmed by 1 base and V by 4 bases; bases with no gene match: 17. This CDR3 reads CASSSPRHGLAGRSYEQYF. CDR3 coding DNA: TGTGCCAGCAGTTCCCCCCGCCACGGGCTAGCGGGACGATCCTACGAGCAGTACTTC.

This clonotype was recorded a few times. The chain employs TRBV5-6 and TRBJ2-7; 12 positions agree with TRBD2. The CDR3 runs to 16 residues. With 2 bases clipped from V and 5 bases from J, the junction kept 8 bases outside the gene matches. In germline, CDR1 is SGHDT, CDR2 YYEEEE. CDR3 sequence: CASSLRLAGGLDEQYF. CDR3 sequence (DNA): TGTGCCAGCAGCTTACGGCTAGCGGGAGGGCTAGACGAGCAGTACTTC.

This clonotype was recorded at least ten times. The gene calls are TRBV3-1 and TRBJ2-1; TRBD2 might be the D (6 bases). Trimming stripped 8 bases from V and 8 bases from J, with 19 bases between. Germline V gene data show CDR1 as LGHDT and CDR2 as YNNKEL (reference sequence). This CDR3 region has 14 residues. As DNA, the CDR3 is TGTGCCAGCTGCCCGAAGAGCGGGCGCTATGAGCAGTTCTTC. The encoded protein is CASCPKSGRYEQFF.

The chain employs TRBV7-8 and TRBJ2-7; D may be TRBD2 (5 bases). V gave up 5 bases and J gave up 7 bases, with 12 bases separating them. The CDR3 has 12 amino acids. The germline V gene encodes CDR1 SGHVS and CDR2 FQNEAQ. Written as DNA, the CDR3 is TGTGCCAGCAGCCCTGGGTCGGGGGAGCAGTACTTC. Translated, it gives CASSPGSGEQYF. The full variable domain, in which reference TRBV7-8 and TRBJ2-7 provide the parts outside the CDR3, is GAGVSQSPRYKVAKRGQDVALRCDPISGHVSLFWYQQALGQGPEFLTYFQNEAQLDKSGLPSDRFFAERPEGSVSTLKIQRTQQEDSAVYLCASSPGSGEQYFGPGTRLTVT.

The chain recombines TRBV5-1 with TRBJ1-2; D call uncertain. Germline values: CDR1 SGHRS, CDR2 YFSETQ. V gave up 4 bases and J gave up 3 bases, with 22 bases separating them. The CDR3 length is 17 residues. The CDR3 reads CASSPHGGQLPDYGYTF. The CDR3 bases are TGCGCCAGCAGCCCGCACGGAGGGCAACTCCCTGACTATGGCTACACCTTC.

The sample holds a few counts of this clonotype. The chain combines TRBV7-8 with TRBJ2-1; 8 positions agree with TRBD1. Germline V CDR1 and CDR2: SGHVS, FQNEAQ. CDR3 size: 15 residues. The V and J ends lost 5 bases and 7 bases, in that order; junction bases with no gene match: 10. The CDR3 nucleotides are TGTGCCAGCAGCGGTCCAGGGGGCGCCTTGAATGAGCAGTTCTTC. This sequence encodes CASSGPGGALNEQFF.

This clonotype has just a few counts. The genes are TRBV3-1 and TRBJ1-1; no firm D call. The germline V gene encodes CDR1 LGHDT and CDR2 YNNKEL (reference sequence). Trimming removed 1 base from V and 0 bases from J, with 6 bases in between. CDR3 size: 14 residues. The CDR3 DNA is TGTGCCAGCAGCCAAGCGGCCGTGAACACTGAAGCTTTCTTT. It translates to CASSQAAVNTEAFF.

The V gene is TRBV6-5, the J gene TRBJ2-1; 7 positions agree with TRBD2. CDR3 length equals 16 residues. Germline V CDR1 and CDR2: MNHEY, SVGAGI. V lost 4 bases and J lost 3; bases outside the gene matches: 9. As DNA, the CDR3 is TGTGCCAGCAGTTCCCCGGGGGTAGCGGGCTACAATGAGCAGTTCTTC. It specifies CASSSPGVAGYNEQFF.

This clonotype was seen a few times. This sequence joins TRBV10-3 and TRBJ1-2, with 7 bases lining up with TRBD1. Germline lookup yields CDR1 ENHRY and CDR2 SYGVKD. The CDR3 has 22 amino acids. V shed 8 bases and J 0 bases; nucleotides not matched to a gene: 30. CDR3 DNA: TGTGCCATCCAAGGCGGAGGACCCGCCCCCAATTTGCGACAGGGCTCTAACTATGGCTACACCTTC. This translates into CAIQGGGPAPNLRQGSNYGYTF.

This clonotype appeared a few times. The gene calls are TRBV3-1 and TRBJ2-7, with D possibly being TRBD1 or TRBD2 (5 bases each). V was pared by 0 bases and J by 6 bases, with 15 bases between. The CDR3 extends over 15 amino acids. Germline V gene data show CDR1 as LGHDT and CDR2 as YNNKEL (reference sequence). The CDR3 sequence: CASSQEGTRRGEQYF. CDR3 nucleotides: TGTGCCAGCAGCCAAGAAGGGACCAGAAGGGGCGAGCAGTACTTC.

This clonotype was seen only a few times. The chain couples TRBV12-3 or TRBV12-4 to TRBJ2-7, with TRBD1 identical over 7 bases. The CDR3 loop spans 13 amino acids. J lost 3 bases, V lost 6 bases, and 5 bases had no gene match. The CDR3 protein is CASSVGTDYEQYF. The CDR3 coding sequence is TGTGCCAGCAGCGTCGGGACAGACTACGAGCAGTACTTC.

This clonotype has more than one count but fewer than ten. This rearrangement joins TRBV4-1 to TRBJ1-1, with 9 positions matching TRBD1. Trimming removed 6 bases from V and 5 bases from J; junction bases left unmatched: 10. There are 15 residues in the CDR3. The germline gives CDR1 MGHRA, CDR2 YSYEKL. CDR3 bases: TGCGCCAGCAGGGACGGGACAGGGAAAGGAACTGAAGCTTTCTTT. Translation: CASRDGTGKGTEAFF.

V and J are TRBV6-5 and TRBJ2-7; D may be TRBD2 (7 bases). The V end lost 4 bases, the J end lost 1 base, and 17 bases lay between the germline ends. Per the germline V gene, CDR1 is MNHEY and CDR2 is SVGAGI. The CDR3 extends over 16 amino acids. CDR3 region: CASSSPRRGGSYEQYF. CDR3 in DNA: TGTGCCAGCAGTTCCCCTCGGAGGGGGGGGTCCTACGAGCAGTACTTC.